This T cell receptor beta chain was observed in a study of cytomegalovirus exposure and HLA in healthy donors. Across the whole study: The Caucasian-associated ancestry cluster held roughly 81% of around 380 genotyped donors.

Trimming left V 3 bases short and J 4 bases short, with 6 bases between. The CDR3 is 12 residues long. Germline assignment: CDR1 SGHAT and CDR2 FQNNGV. Primers included in the PCR were 60 Vbeta and 13 Jbeta primers. Using immunoSEQ multiplex PCR, the repertoire was profiled, and TCRdb retains in-frame clones only, with some absent. The table lists about 170,000 clones. Sequenced sample: PBMCs. This chain uses TRBV11-2 with TRBJ1-2; D uncertain. The receptor was isolated from a woman aged 18-29 years in good health and CMV-seropositive. CDR3 in amino acids: CASSFSSYGYTF. The CDR3 coding sequence is TGTGCCAGCAGCTTTTCCTCCTATGGCTACACCTTC.